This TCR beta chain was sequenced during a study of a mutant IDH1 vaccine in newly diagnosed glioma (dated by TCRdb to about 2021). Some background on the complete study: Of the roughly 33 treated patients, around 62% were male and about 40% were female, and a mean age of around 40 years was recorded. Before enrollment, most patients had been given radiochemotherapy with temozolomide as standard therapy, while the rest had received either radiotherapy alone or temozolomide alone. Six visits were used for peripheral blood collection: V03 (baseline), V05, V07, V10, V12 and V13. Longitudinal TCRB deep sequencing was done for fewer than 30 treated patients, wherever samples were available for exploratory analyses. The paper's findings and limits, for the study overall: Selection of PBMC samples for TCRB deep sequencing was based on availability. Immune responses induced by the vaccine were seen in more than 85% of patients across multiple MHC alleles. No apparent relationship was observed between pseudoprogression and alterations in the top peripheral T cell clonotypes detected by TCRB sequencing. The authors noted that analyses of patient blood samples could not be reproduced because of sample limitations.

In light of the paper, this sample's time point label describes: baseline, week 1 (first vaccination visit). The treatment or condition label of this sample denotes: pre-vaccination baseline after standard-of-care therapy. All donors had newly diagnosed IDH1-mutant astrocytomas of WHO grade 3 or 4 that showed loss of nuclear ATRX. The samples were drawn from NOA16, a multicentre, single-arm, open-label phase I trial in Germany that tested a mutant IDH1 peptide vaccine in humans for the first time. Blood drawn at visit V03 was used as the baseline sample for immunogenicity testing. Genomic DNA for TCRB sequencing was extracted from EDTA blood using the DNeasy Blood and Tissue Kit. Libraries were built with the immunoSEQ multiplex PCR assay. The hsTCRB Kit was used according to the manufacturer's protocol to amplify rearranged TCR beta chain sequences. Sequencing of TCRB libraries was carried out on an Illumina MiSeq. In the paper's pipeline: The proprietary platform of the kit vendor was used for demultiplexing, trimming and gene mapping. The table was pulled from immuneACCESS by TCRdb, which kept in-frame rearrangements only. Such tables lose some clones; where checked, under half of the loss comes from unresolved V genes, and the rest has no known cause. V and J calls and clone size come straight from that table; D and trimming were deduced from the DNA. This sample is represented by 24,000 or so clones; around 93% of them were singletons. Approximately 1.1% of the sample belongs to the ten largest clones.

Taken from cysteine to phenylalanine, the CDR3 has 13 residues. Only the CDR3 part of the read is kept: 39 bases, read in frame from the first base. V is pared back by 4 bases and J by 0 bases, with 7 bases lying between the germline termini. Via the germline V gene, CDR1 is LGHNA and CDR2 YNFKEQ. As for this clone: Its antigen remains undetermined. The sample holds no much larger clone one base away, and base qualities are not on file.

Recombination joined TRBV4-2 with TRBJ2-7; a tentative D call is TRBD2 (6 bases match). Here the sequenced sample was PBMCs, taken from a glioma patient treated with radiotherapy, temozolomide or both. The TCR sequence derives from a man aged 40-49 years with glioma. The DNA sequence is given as TGTGCCAGCAGCCGGGACTCCTCCTACGAGCAGTACTTC. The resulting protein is CASSRDSSYEQYF.